These 28 T cell receptor beta chains were sequenced from one sample in a study of vaccination and CD4 T cells after COVID-19. At the Johns Hopkins FTIC core, DNA taken from cultured CD4+ T cells was sequenced by way of the Oncomine TCR Beta short-read assay. TCRdb reprocessed the PCR reads with MiXCR, giving one entry per CDR3 protein. The sample has more than 15,000 distinct CDR3 sequences; around 30% are singletons. Treatment reported: roughly 10-day PBMC culture with coronavirus spike peptide pools or control peptides (ViraFEST assay). No antigen is known for these receptors. Sequencing input: cultured CD4+ T cells from blood. Receptors originate from a human donor with COVID-19.

The V and J genes are TRBV5-5 and TRBJ1-5; 7 positions match TRBD1. The V and J ends lost 4 bases and 4 bases, in that order; junction bases with no gene match: 8. Germline loops: CDR1 SGHKS, CDR2 YYEKEE (reference sequence). The length of the CDR3 is 15 residues. For the CDR3, the DNA is TGTGCCAGCAGCAGAGATGACAGGGAAAATCAGCCCCAGCATTTT. Amino acid sequence: CASSRDDRENQPQHF.

This clonotype was counted between two and nine times. V is TRBV12-3 or TRBV12-4 and J is TRBJ1-2; no definite D call. This CDR3 has 16 amino acids. V lost 3 bases, J lost 5 bases, and 19 bases lay in between. The CDR3 DNA follows: TGTGCCAGCAGTTTCGGTATTGGCCCCGAGAGTTATGGCTACACCTTC. Translating gives CASSFGIGPESYGYTF.

The chain recombines TRBV6-1 with TRBJ1-6; D gene unclear. The germline V gene encodes CDR1 MNHNS and CDR2 SASEGT. The CDR3 spans 14 residues. V lost 7 bases to trimming and J lost 2 bases, with 9 bases between them. CDR3 region: CASTTPAYNSPLHF. CDR3 nucleotides: TGTGCCAGCACGACCCCGGCCTATAATTCACCCCTCCACTTT.

This clonotype was seen a handful of times. The chain uses TRBV30 and TRBJ2-6; either TRBD1 or TRBD2 may fit D (5 bases each). Germline V gene sequence: CDR1 GTSNPN, CDR2 SVGIG (reference sequence). The CDR3 has 17 amino acids. V was trimmed by 3 bases and J by 1 base, leaving 16 bases between them. Here the CDR3 reads CAWRRGRMGSGANVLTF. CDR3 coding DNA: TGTGCCTGGAGGAGGGGAAGAATGGGGTCTGGGGCCAACGTCCTGACTTTC.

CDR3 residues: CASSLAGGFEAFF. The CDR3 region has the DNA TGTGCCAGCAGCTTAGCCGGGGGCTTTGAAGCTTTCTTT. V usage is TRBV7-2 and J usage is TRBJ1-1, with D possibly matching TRBD1 (6 bases). V shed 0 bases and J shed 7 bases, with 9 bases lying between them. The CDR3 is 13 residues long. Germline CDR1 reads SGHTA; CDR2 reads FQGNSA.

CDR3 nucleotides: TGTGCCAGCAGCGGACCAACGTCTAGAAGGAGGCAAGAGACCCAGTACTTC. Its protein product is CASSGPTSRRRQETQYF. The V and J genes are TRBV5-4 and TRBJ2-5, with a tentative D call TRBD2 (5 bases). Germline CDR1 and CDR2: SGHNT and YYREEE (reference sequence). The CDR3 runs to 17 residues. V lost 4 bases and J lost 2, with 21 bases in between. Combining the CDR3 with reference TRBV5-4 and TRBJ2-5 gives the whole variable domain ETGVTQSPTHLIKTRGQQVTLRCSSQSGHNTVSWYQQALGQGPQFIFQYYREEENGRGNFPPRFSGLQFPNYSSELNVNALELDDSALYLCASSGPTSRRRQETQYFGPGTRLLVL.

V is TRBV7-9 and J is TRBJ2-1; D tentatively reads TRBD1 or TRBD2 (5 bases each). The V end was cut by 5 bases, the J end by 4 bases, with 9 bases between. Germline V CDR1 and CDR2: SEHNR, FQNEAQ (reference sequence). The CDR3 consists of 13 residues. The CDR3 nucleotides read TGTGCCAGCAGCCCGGGACCTTACAATGAGCAGTTCTTC. It yields the protein CASSPGPYNEQFF.

In its sample, this clonotype was seen a few times. The chain has TRBV11-2 and TRBJ2-2, with D possibly matching TRBD2 (5 bases). Per the germline V gene, CDR1 is SGHAT and CDR2 is FQNNGV. V was shortened by 5 bases and J by 2 bases, with 12 bases between the two germline ends. The CDR3 loop spans 15 amino acids. CDR3 nucleotides: TGTGCCAGCAGCCCCCGGGGTCGCAACACCGGGGAGCTGTTTTTT. Its protein product is CASSPRGRNTGELFF.

This clonotype has only a few counts. This rearrangement joins TRBV7-2 to TRBJ2-7, with 10 bases fitting TRBD1. The V and J ends lost 5 bases and 7 bases, in that order; junction bases with no gene match: 5. Germline V CDR1 and CDR2: SGHTA, FQGNSA. The CDR3 is 13 amino acids. The CDR3 spells CASSRDRGREQYF. CDR3 nucleotides: TGTGCCAGCAGCCGCGACAGGGGGCGAGAGCAGTACTTC.

In its sample, this clonotype was seen a few times. The chain links TRBV2 to TRBJ2-3; D uncertain. The germline V and J ends were trimmed by 2 bases and 1 base, with 10 bases remaining between them. Looked up from germline, CDR1 is SNHLY and CDR2 is FYNNEI. This CDR3 is 15 amino acids long. Here the CDR3 reads CASSEPGLGTDTQYF. CDR3 sequence (DNA): TGTGCCAGCAGTGAACCCGGCCTCGGCACAGATACGCAGTATTTT.

This clonotype was seen only once. The J gene is TRBJ2-3, the V gene TRBV6-5, with 7 bases aligning to TRBD1. Germline-derived CDR1 and CDR2 are MNHEY and SVGAGI. The junction had 5 bases not matched to a gene; V was cut back by 0 bases and J by 2 bases. The CDR3 runs to 16 residues. The CDR3 sequence is CASSYSPQGVTDTQYF. The CDR3 bases are TGTGCCAGCAGTTACTCGCCCCAGGGGGTCACAGATACGCAGTATTTT.

This clonotype has only a few counts. This chain links TRBV7-6 with TRBJ1-1; 9 nucleotides agree with TRBD1. J lost 5 bases, V lost 1 base, and 14 bases had no gene match. The germline CDR1 and CDR2 sequences are SGHVS and FNYEAQ. The CDR3 consists of 18 residues. The CDR3 loop is CASSLGGTGGGSVTEAFF. CDR3 nucleotides: TGTGCCAGCAGCTTAGGGGGTACAGGGGGCGGGAGTGTAACTGAAGCTTTCTTT.

This sequence joins TRBV6-1 and TRBJ1-5; a possible D gene is TRBD1 (5 bases). This CDR3 is built from 16 residues. Germline lookup yields CDR1 MNHNS and CDR2 SASEGT. Trimming took off 7 bases at V and 7 bases at J, with 23 bases between the two ends. DNA for the CDR3: TGTGCCAGCATGGCGGCAGGGTTTTTAAAGGGCCAGCCCCAGCATTTT. This encodes CASMAAGFLKGQPQHF.

CDR3 region: CASSDGRTPFSGNTIYF. The CDR3, as DNA: TGTGCCAGCAGTGACGGCAGGACACCCTTCTCTGGAAACACCATATATTTT. This sequence joins TRBV6-4 and TRBJ1-3, with D tentatively TRBD1 (5 bases). Trimming pared 2 bases from V and 0 bases from J, leaving 14 bases between. The CDR3 extends over 17 amino acids. Germline CDR1 MRHNA, CDR2 SNTAGT.

Only one count was recorded for this clonotype. This chain joins TRBV5-1 and TRBJ2-1; D unclear. The germline V gene encodes CDR1 SGHRS and CDR2 YFSETQ. Trimming removed 7 bases from V and 7 bases from J, with 12 bases in between. The CDR3 covers 12 residues. CDR3 coding DNA: TGCGCCAGCTGGAATATTGGGAATGAGCAGTTCTTC. Encoded protein: CASWNIGNEQFF.

The sample holds a few counts of this clonotype. The rearrangement joins TRBV24-1 to TRBJ2-1, with 7 bases matching TRBD2. With 4 bases clipped from V and 6 bases from J, the junction kept 11 bases outside the gene matches. Per the germline V gene, CDR1 is KGHDR and CDR2 is SFDVKD. CDR3 length equals 16 residues. Here the CDR3 reads CATSDPRAGLGNEQFF. Written as DNA, the CDR3 is TGTGCCACCAGTGACCCAAGAGCGGGGCTAGGCAATGAGCAGTTCTTC.

The chain links TRBV5-1 to TRBJ2-5; 15 bases are a match to TRBD2. CDR1 and CDR2 (germline): SGHRS, YFSETQ. With V trimmed by 4 bases and J by 2 bases, 3 bases remained unmatched. The CDR3 is 16 amino acids. The CDR3 loop is CASSGGLAGGQETQYF. The CDR3 DNA follows: TGCGCCAGCAGCGGGGGACTAGCGGGGGGTCAAGAGACCCAGTACTTC. The full variable domain, its missing parts supplied by reference TRBV5-1 and TRBJ2-5, is KAGVTQTPRYLIKTRGQQVTLSCSPISGHRSVSWYQQTPGQGLQFLFEYFSETQRNKGNFPGRFSGRQFSNSRSEMNVSTLELGDSALYLCASSGGLAGGQETQYFGPGTRLLVL.

This chain connects TRBV20-1 to TRBJ1-6, with 7 bases identical to TRBD1. The V gene's germline CDR1 is DFQATT and CDR2 SNEGSKA (reference sequence). The CDR3 loop spans 16 amino acids. J lost 0 bases, V lost 3 bases, and 5 bases had no gene match. CDR3 amino acids: CSASMGQSSYNSPLHF. CDR3 DNA: TGCAGTGCTAGTATGGGACAGAGCTCCTATAATTCACCCCTCCACTTT.

The chain has TRBV5-4 and TRBJ2-3; the D gene is possibly TRBD1 (5 bases). CDR3 size: 12 residues. Trimming took off 1 base at V and 14 bases at J, with 14 bases between the two ends. The germline CDR1 and CDR2 sequences are SGHNT and YYREEE (reference sequence). The CDR3 loop reads CASSLSAGPMYF. For the CDR3, the DNA is TGTGCCAGCAGCTTGTCGGCAGGGCCCATGTATTTT. Combining the CDR3 with reference TRBV5-4 and TRBJ2-3 gives the whole variable domain ETGVTQSPTHLIKTRGQQVTLRCSSQSGHNTVSWYQQALGQGPQFIFQYYREEENGRGNFPPRFSGLQFPNYSSELNVNALELDDSALYLCASSLSAGPMYFGPGTRLTVL.

There are a few counts of this clonotype. The chain is built from TRBV20-1 and TRBJ1-5; 8 bases are shared with TRBD1. The CDR3 runs to 15 residues. CDR1 is DFQATT and CDR2 is SNEGSKA in the germline V gene (reference sequence). V trimming: 6 bases; J trimming: 5 bases; junction bases outside the gene matches: 12. The CDR3 loop reads CSAGDRTGKDQPQHF. DNA of the CDR3: TGCAGTGCGGGAGACCGGACAGGGAAAGATCAGCCCCAGCATTTT.

The table lists this clonotype with a few counts. The rearrangement uses TRBV12-3 or TRBV12-4 and TRBJ1-2; a weak D match, TRBD1 (5 bases). Deletions cut 4 bases from V and 4 bases from J, with 16 bases between. The CDR3 sequence is 15 residues long. The CDR3 protein is CASSSETGDGYGYTF. The CDR3, as DNA: TGTGCCAGCAGTTCCGAAACAGGAGACGGCTATGGCTACACCTTC.

This clonotype has just one count. The chain combines TRBV5-5 with TRBJ1-1; D perhaps matches TRBD1 (5 bases). The CDR3 spans 15 residues. Germline-derived CDR1 and CDR2 are SGHKS and YYEKEE (reference sequence). V dropped 4 bases and J dropped 5 bases, with 18 bases sitting between them. The CDR3 protein is CASSPPGGVWTEAFF. DNA of the CDR3: TGTGCCAGCAGCCCCCCGGGGGGGGTTTGGACTGAAGCTTTCTTT.

The chain recombines TRBV12-3 or TRBV12-4 with TRBJ2-7, with D uncertain. This CDR3 spans 14 amino acids. Trimming removed 6 bases at V and 0 bases at J, with 12 bases between. The CDR3 loop is CASRGPGSSYEQYF. The CDR3 region has the DNA TGTGCCAGCAGAGGCCCCGGCAGCTCCTACGAGCAGTACTTC.

There are a few counts of this clonotype. The V call is TRBV2, the J call TRBJ1-1, with unresolved D. Trimming removed 6 bases from V and 1 base from J, with 9 bases in between. Germline V gives CDR1 SNHLY, CDR2 FYNNEI. The CDR3 length is 13 residues. The CDR3, as DNA: TGTGCCAGCAGAAATCGCGAGAACACTGAAGCTTTCTTT. It is translated as CASRNRENTEAFF.

In its sample, this clonotype was seen a few times. This chain uses TRBV6-1 with TRBJ1-4; D gene uncertain. The CDR3 has 14 residues. Trimming left V 6 bases short and J 8 bases short, with 16 bases between. The germline V gene encodes CDR1 MNHNS and CDR2 SASEGT. CDR3 region: CASRAEALGEKLFF. For the CDR3, the DNA is TGTGCCAGCAGGGCGGAGGCGTTGGGGGAAAAACTGTTTTTT.

The chain combines TRBV18 with TRBJ1-5; D is undetermined. Per germline, CDR1 KGHSH and CDR2 LQKENI. The germline V and J ends were trimmed by 2 bases and 3 bases, with 5 bases remaining between them. The CDR3 runs to 13 residues. This CDR3 reads CASSPGDNQPQHF. CDR3 in DNA: TGTGCCAGCTCACCAGGGGACAATCAGCCCCAGCATTTT.

The genes are TRBV6-1 and TRBJ1-4, with TRBD1 identical over 8 bases. The V and J ends lost 7 bases and 7 bases, in that order; junction bases with no gene match: 14. Germline V gene sequence: CDR1 MNHNS, CDR2 SASEGT. This CDR3 has 16 amino acids. The CDR3 here is CASTPGQVTGSEKLFF. The CDR3 nucleotides are TGTGCCAGCACCCCGGGACAGGTCACAGGAAGTGAAAAACTGTTTTTT.

Remarks on this clonotype: This CDR3 is missing its conserved last phenylalanine or tryptophan, likely due to a read error. This chain uses TRBV6-2 or TRBV6-3 with TRBJ2-1; 12 nucleotides match TRBD2. This CDR3 comprises 16 residues. CDR1 MNHEY and CDR2 SVGEGT come from the germline V gene. After removal of 3 bases from V and 6 bases from J, the junction contained 6 bases not matched to a gene. CDR3 DNA sequence: TGTGCCAGCAGTTATTCTAGCGGGGGGGCCTTCAATGAGCAGTTCCTC. It translates to CASSYSSGGAFNEQFL.